The T cell receptor (beta chain) described here comes from a study of T cells in women clearing cervical HPV infection. The CDR3 spans 14 residues. V was cut by 0 bases and J by 3 bases, with 8 bases left in between. CDR1 SGHRS and CDR2 YFSETQ come from the germline V gene. Some clones are missing from TCRdb's copy, which holds only in-frame ones; the method was immunoSEQ multiplex PCR. In all, the sample yields about 40,000 clones. With respect to this clone: The read terminates 3 residues ahead of where the CDR3 ends, so the germline J gene completes it.

Sequenced input: blood buffy coat. The clonotype was recovered from a woman aged 18-70 years with a cervical HPV16 infection that either progressed to CIN3+ or cleared (not recorded which). This rearrangement joins TRBV5-1 to TRBJ2-3; the D gene is possibly TRBD2 (6 bases). CDR3 sequence: CASSLGAGTDTQYF. CDR3 DNA (partial): TGCGCCAGCAGCTTGGGTGCGGGAACAGATACG.